The rows below give T cell receptor beta chains drawn from one sample of a study of Ad26.COV2.S vaccination and SARS-CoV-2 variants. The protocol was immunoSEQ multiplex PCR, while the TCRdb copy is restricted to in-frame clones and leaves out a portion. This table holds 300,000 to 400,000 clones, about nine tenths found once. The specimen was peripheral blood, collected in a trial of Ad26.COV2.S vaccine versus placebo. The receptors were sampled from a person aged 18-60 years who received the Ad26.COV2.S COVID-19 vaccine or a placebo. Each CDR3 is given without its conserved first and last residue. Clone size is stated in some rows and not others, as once, few, many or a class when expanded.

v_gene,abundance,CDR3aa
TRBV11-2,few,ASTLRGVLLSGELF
TRBV3-1/TRBV3-2,NA,ASSQVLETQY
TRBV7-3,once,ASSLMGQGFAYNEQF
TRBV19,once,ASIGSLQGYTIY
TRBV19,NA,ASSSLPDPAEKLF
TRBV4-1,NA,ASSQTGTGLSEAF
TRBV2,few,ASSGLGAGYGYT
TRBV6-5,NA,ASSSRRESPLH
TRBV11-2,NA,ASSRDPGRGTYYEQY
TRBV19,NA,ASSVPGQGFGYT
TRBV6-5,NA,ASSYGQGVDNSPLH
TRBV9,NA,ASSEDTPFLSGNTIY
TRBV5-8,NA,ASSLGGSGAFAGNEQF
TRBV6-5,once,ASRGQGNIQY
TRBV2,NA,ASSNRGSAEAF
TRBV7-9,NA,ASSLDRGTYIDTQY
TRBV4-1,NA,ASSHPGERRSGEQY
TRBV27,NA,ASSLKAEPTDTQY
TRBV7-3,NA,ASSIDRNTEAF
TRBV4-3,NA,ASRPTLQGGYGYT
TRBV10-2,NA,ASSEMGGKGFTDTQY
TRBV24-1,NA,ATSSGLNSYNEQF
TRBV5-1,NA,ASSLDATSFYEQY
TRBV6-6,NA,ASRSTGFNQPQH
TRBV20-1,NA,SASKQGAGQPQH
TRBV6-2/TRBV6-3,NA,ASSDETWDGIGGNQPQH
TRBV7-2,NA,ASSLLGGASYNEQF
TRBV6-2/TRBV6-3,NA,ASSLDRDRVGLGHWNTEAF
TRBV7-8,NA,ASSFGGTTYEQY
TRBV4-1,NA,ASSQSQGADSNGYT
TRBV19,NA,ASSIVRAGELF
TRBV15,NA,ATSPLGGTGGYEQY
TRBV6-5,NA,ASSYSRGPYEQY
TRBV18,NA,ASSPTDIGPGANVLT
TRBV3-1/TRBV3-2,NA,ASSQMPGQVEAF
TRBV6-1,NA,ASTEAGDRGSSYEQY
TRBV4-3,NA,ASSQDRVGEQY
TRBV19,many,AIGSGGNEKLF
TRBV5-1,NA,ASGPTGFDEQY
TRBV6-5,NA,ASSYSTRDDSPLH
TRBV5-1,NA,ASSPTGGKGYGYT
TRBV3-1/TRBV3-2,few,ASSQNRGDYEQY
TRBV3-1/TRBV3-2,NA,ASSPGTSYEQY
TRBV19,NA,ASSISGGRRETQY
TRBV18,NA,ASSPSDREAF
TRBV5-1,NA,ASKLGDGVYNEQF
TRBV29-1,once,SVAVGSYEQY
TRBV9,NA,ASSVASGEPYEQY
TRBV2,NA,ASSSTGALSSYGYT
TRBV7-8,NA,ASSYMTGGFDEQY
TRBV6-2/TRBV6-3,NA,ASSWIGGTYNEQF
TRBV6-6,once,ASSPGAGANVLT
TRBV4-1,NA,ASSLSPLGLAPGELF
TRBV5-1,NA,ASSLEGQGIDGYT